Each of the 5 T cell receptor beta chains below was sequenced from the same sample in a study of CD8+ T cells in alopecia areata. cDNA serving as the sequencing template came from extracted, reverse transcribed RNA. Measured with immunoSEQ multiplex PCR; TCRdb has only the in-frame clones, and not every one. The sample shows approximately 210,000 clones, 64% of them seen only once. The treatment was: oral pan-JAK inhibitor, 5-10 mg twice daily. Source: CD4+ T cells sorted from blood, taken at week 4, from a patient treated with tofacitinib. The receptor source for this set is a human donor with alopecia areata.

The chain carries TRBV7-2 and TRBJ2-5; TRBD1 or TRBD2 may be the D gene (6 bases each). The germline CDR1 and CDR2 sequences are SGHTA and FQGNSA. Trimming removed 3 bases from V and 5 bases from J, with 10 bases in between. This CDR3 is built from 13 residues. The CDR3 region is CASSLRRGETQYF. The CDR3 coding sequence is TGTGCCAGCAGCTTGAGGAGGGGGGAGACCCAGTACTTC.

The chain carries TRBV2 and TRBJ2-1, with 15 bases that match TRBD2. Germline lookup yields CDR1 SNHLY and CDR2 FYNNEI. The CDR3 is made up of 17 amino acids. V was pared by 3 bases and J by 5 bases, with 5 bases of the junction left unmatched. The CDR3 region is CASSDPGLAGGHNEQFF. The CDR3 nucleotides read TGTGCCAGCAGTGACCCGGGACTAGCGGGGGGTCACAATGAGCAGTTCTTC.

Here the CDR3 DNA reads TGTGCCTGGAGTGGTGACTTTAGCAATCAGCCCCAGCATTTT. Its translation is CAWSGDFSNQPQHF. The chain links TRBV30 to TRBJ1-5; D remains ambiguous. The CDR3 totals 14 residues. CDR1 and CDR2 from the germline V gene are GTSNPN and SVGIG (reference sequence). The V gene lost 1 base and the J gene lost 0 bases, with 7 bases spanning the gap.

The chain employs TRBV30 and TRBJ1-5; D ambiguous. The CDR3 contains 12 residues. Trimming removed 5 bases from V and 4 bases from J, with 9 bases in between. Germline V lookup: CDR1 GTSNPN, CDR2 SVGIG (reference sequence). Here the CDR3 reads CAWDDGNQPQHF. As DNA, the CDR3 is TGTGCCTGGGACGATGGTAATCAGCCCCAGCATTTT.

This clone appeared a few times. This sequence joins TRBV7-8 and TRBJ2-3; D possibly corresponds to TRBD1 (5 bases). Germline CDR1 is SGHVS and CDR2 is FQNEAQ. CDR3 length equals 13 residues. Trimming took 8 bases from V and 5 from J, leaving 14 bases between them. CDR3 amino acids: CASRTSQGDTQYF. The CDR3 DNA follows: TGTGCCAGCCGGACCTCTCAGGGAGATACGCAGTATTTT.